This TCR beta chain was captured in a study of T cell responses to AZD1222 COVID-19 vaccine. Germline lookup yields CDR1 LNHNV and CDR2 YYDKDF (reference sequence). Trimming removed 0 bases from V and 0 bases from J, with 11 bases in between. The CDR3 runs to 16 residues. TCRdb's table, derived via immunoSEQ multiplex PCR, lists solely in-frame clones and lacks some. In the table there are fewer than 200,000 clones, over 80% of which are singletons. Study outcomes and limitations: Females outnumbered males among donors, who were mostly white British; clonal diversity was possibly underestimated.

On this clone: The antigen remains unidentified.

This sequence joins TRBV15 and TRBJ1-1; D not certain. The sequences come from peripheral blood, collected on day 0 of AZD1222 vaccination. This TCR derives from an adult in good health. DNA for the CDR3: TGTGCCACCAGCAGAGACCCCTTGCGAATGAACACTGAAGCTTTCTTT. It translates to CATSRDPLRMNTEAFF.